Shown below are 18 T cell receptor beta chains from a single sample sequenced in a study of T cell responses to AZD1222 COVID-19 vaccine. TCRdb keeps only in-frame clones here, not all; method: immunoSEQ multiplex PCR. The sample carries about 130,000 clones, around 87% recorded once. The source material was peripheral blood, sampled on day 0 of AZD1222 vaccination. Source of these receptors: an adult in good health.

The chain links TRBV10-3 to TRBJ1-4, with a tentative D call TRBD1 (6 bases). The CDR3 spans 16 residues. Germline CDR1 and CDR2: ENHRY and SYGVKD. Trimming removed 4 bases at V and 7 bases at J, with 19 bases between. For the CDR3, the DNA is TGTGCCATCAGTGGCTCGTTGGGGGGGCCGAGTGAAAAACTGTTTTTT. Translation: CAISGSLGGPSEKLFF.

The V and J genes are TRBV20-1 and TRBJ2-1, with TRBD2 matching over 9 bases. The CDR3 has 14 residues. From germline, CDR1 is DFQATT and CDR2 SNEGSKA (reference sequence). The trim removed 3 bases at V and 9 bases at J, leaving 9 bases unmatched. The CDR3 DNA follows: TGCAGTGCTAGTTATCCGCGGGGGGGACTTGAGCAGTTCTTC. It translates to CSASYPRGGLEQFF.

V is TRBV6-5 and J is TRBJ2-2; 7 positions match TRBD2. Losses at the gene ends were 5 bases for V and 6 bases for J; bases not matched to a gene: 3. The CDR3 runs 13 residues. Per the germline V gene, CDR1 is MNHEY and CDR2 is SVGAGI. CDR3 loop: CASSHTSAGELFF. The CDR3 nucleotides read TGTGCCAGCAGTCACACTAGCGCCGGGGAGCTGTTTTTT.

The DNA for the CDR3 is TGTGCCAGTAGTATAGGGACAGGGCCGAGCACCGGGGAGCTGTTTTTT. It specifies CASSIGTGPSTGELFF. This chain links TRBV19 with TRBJ2-2, with TRBD1 matching 8 bases. Germline V gene data show CDR1 as LNHDA and CDR2 as SQIVND (reference sequence). V trimming: 1 base; J trimming: 4 bases; junction bases outside the gene matches: 5. The CDR3 totals 16 residues. Based on the CDR3 plus reference TRBV19 and TRBJ2-2, the full variable domain is DGGITQSPKYLFRKEGQNVTLSCEQNLNHDAMYWYRQDPGQGLRLIYYSQIVNDFQKGDIAEGYSVSREKKESFPLTVTSAQKNPTAFYLCASSIGTGPSTGELFFGEGSRLTVL.

This chain uses TRBV19 with TRBJ1-5; TRBD1 is a possible D gene (6 bases). The CDR3 runs to 16 residues. The V end was cut by 7 bases, the J end by 0 bases, with 16 bases between. In germline, CDR1 is LNHDA, CDR2 SQIVND (reference sequence). CDR3 amino acids: CASIPQGLHSNQPQHF. The CDR3, as DNA: TGTGCCAGTATCCCACAGGGCCTTCATAGCAATCAGCCCCAGCATTTT. Based on the CDR3 plus reference TRBV19 and TRBJ1-5, the full variable domain is DGGITQSPKYLFRKEGQNVTLSCEQNLNHDAMYWYRQDPGQGLRLIYYSQIVNDFQKGDIAEGYSVSREKKESFPLTVTSAQKNPTAFYLCASIPQGLHSNQPQHFGDGTRLSIL.

This chain uses TRBV29-1 with TRBJ2-7; perhaps TRBD2 as D (6 bases). Trimming pared 4 bases from V and 4 bases from J, leaving 17 bases between. CDR3 length: 14 residues. Germline CDR1 is SQVTM and CDR2 is ANQGSEA. The CDR3 reads CSVVATRGGYEQYF. The CDR3, as DNA: TGCAGCGTTGTGGCCACTCGGGGAGGTTACGAGCAGTACTTC.

The chain recombines TRBV28 with TRBJ2-7; maybe TRBD2 (5 bases). The CDR3 totals 14 residues. Germline values: CDR1 MDHEN, CDR2 SYDVKM. The ends were cut back, 8 bases at V and 0 bases at J, with 14 bases in the middle. The CDR3 DNA sequence: TGTGCCAGCTTTAAACTAGGTGGCTCCTACGAGCAGTACTTC. It encodes CASFKLGGSYEQYF.

This clone was counted once. This chain's CDR3 is CASSDSDRGYEQYF. DNA of the CDR3: TGTGCCAGCAGTGACTCCGACAGGGGCTACGAGCAGTACTTC. This chain connects TRBV25-1 to TRBJ2-7; TRBD1 aligns across 8 bases. The CDR3 consists of 14 residues. The ends lost 3 bases at V and 3 bases at J; junction bases unmatched: 4. Germline CDR1 reads MGHDK; CDR2 reads SYGVNS.

The chain employs TRBV27 and TRBJ2-7; a possible D gene is TRBD1 (5 bases). The V and J ends lost 6 bases and 3 bases respectively, with 21 bases between them. Germline loops: CDR1 MNHEY, CDR2 SMNVEV (reference sequence). This CDR3 is built from 16 residues. The CDR3 sequence: CASRPGATSALYEQYF. The DNA of the CDR3 is TGTGCCAGCAGGCCTGGGGCTACCTCAGCTCTCTACGAGCAGTACTTC.

V gene TRBV30 combines with J gene TRBJ1-3; D is perhaps TRBD1 (5 bases). Between the trimmed V and J ends, which lost 4 bases and 0 bases, there was a span of 22 bases. This CDR3 is 18 amino acids long. Germline V gene sequence: CDR1 GTSNPN, CDR2 SVGIG (reference sequence). CDR3 residues: CAWMGITSDKSSGNTIYF. CDR3 DNA: TGTGCCTGGATGGGGATAACCTCGGACAAGAGCTCTGGAAACACCATATATTTT.

This rearrangement joins TRBV25-1 to TRBJ2-2; 9 bases line up with TRBD1. Germline values: CDR1 MGHDK, CDR2 SYGVNS. The CDR3 totals 16 residues. Losses at the gene ends were 3 bases for V and 3 bases for J; bases not matched to a gene: 5. CDR3 residues: CASSDLGQGYTGELFF. The CDR3 DNA reads TGTGCCAGCAGTGATCTCGGACAGGGGTACACCGGGGAGCTGTTTTTT.

J is TRBJ2-4 and V is TRBV20-1; D is uncertain. The germline V gene encodes CDR1 DFQATT and CDR2 SNEGSKA (reference sequence). The CDR3 has 13 amino acids. V lost 3 bases, J lost 0 bases, and 6 bases lay in between. CDR3 DNA: TGCAGTGCTAGTACGCTAGCCAAAAACATTCAGTACTTC. Translation: CSASTLAKNIQYF.

The chain joins TRBV5-1 to TRBJ2-7, with no clear D. This CDR3 spans 14 amino acids. Trimming cost V 0 bases and J 4 bases, with 11 bases left between them. Per the germline V gene, CDR1 is SGHRS and CDR2 is YFSETQ. This chain's CDR3 is CASSLGESGYEQYF. Here the CDR3 DNA reads TGCGCCAGCAGCTTGGGTGAATCCGGGTACGAGCAGTACTTC.

The chain has TRBV28 and TRBJ1-1, with 9 bases that match TRBD1. The V segment lost 4 bases and the J segment 7 bases; nucleotides outside the gene matches: 1. This CDR3 spans 12 amino acids. In germline, CDR1 is MDHEN, CDR2 SYDVKM. CDR3 in DNA: TGTGCCAGCAGTTGGGGACAGGGTGAAGCTTTCTTT. Translation gives CASSWGQGEAFF.

V is TRBV10-3 and J is TRBJ1-5, with a possible D match to TRBD1 (6 bases). The V end was cut by 4 bases, the J end by 4 bases, with 11 bases between. The CDR3 runs 14 residues. CDR1 is ENHRY, CDR2 SYGVKD, per germline. The CDR3 coding sequence is TGTGCCATCAGTGGGACAGAGAAAAATCAGCCCCAGCATTTT. This gives the protein CAISGTEKNQPQHF.

V usage is TRBV10-3 and J usage is TRBJ2-7; D may be TRBD2 (6 bases). The germline gives CDR1 ENHRY, CDR2 SYGVKD. Trimming cost V 4 bases and J 1 base, with 20 bases left between them. The CDR3 covers 17 residues. The CDR3 protein is CAISVVMGLHPSYEQYF. CDR3 DNA sequence: TGTGCCATCAGTGTGGTAATGGGACTTCACCCTTCCTACGAGCAGTACTTC.

This chain uses TRBV6-5 with TRBJ1-3, with 7 bases fitting TRBD1. Trimming took 6 bases from V and 0 from J; bases not matched to a gene: 5. CDR3 length equals 15 residues. CDR1 and CDR2 from the germline V gene are MNHEY and SVGAGI. The CDR3, as DNA: TGTGCCAGCAGGGGACAGCTAAACTCTGGAAACACCATATATTTT. It specifies CASRGQLNSGNTIYF.

The V gene is TRBV6-5, the J gene TRBJ2-7; a possible D gene is TRBD1 (5 bases). The CDR3 is 15 amino acids. Germline V CDR1 and CDR2: MNHEY, SVGAGI. The V gene lost 2 bases and the J gene lost 2 bases, with 13 bases spanning the gap. In DNA, the CDR3 is TGTGCCAGCAGTTACGAAGGGGTCCAGACCTACGAGCAGTACTTC. The encoded protein is CASSYEGVQTYEQYF.